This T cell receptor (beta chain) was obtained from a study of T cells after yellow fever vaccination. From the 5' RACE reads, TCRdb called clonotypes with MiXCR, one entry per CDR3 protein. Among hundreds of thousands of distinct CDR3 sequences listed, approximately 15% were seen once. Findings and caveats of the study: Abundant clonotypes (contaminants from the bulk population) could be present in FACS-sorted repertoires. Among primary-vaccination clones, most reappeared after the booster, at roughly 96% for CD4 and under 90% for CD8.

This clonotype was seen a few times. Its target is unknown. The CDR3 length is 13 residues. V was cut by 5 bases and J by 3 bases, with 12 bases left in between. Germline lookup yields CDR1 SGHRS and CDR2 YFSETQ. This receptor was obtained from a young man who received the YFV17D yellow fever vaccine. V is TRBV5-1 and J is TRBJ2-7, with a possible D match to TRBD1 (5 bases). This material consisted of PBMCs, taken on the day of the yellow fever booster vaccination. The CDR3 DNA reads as TGCGCCAGCAGTCCACAGGTGGACTACGAGCAGTACTTC. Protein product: CASSPQVDYEQYF.